This T cell receptor beta chain was sequenced for a study of PD-1 blockade in classical Hodgkin lymphoma. Here immunoSEQ multiplex PCR was the method, and the copy in TCRdb shows in-frame clones only, minus some. The sample holds about 44,000 clones, around 64% seen once. Time point in this sample: cycle 4 day 1 (C4D1), after 6 weeks of nivolumab. Relapse after autologous stem cell transplantation occurred in every patient, and brentuximab vedotin exposure varied. Germline V gene data show CDR1 as SGHDN and CDR2 as FVKESK. CDR3 length equals 16 residues. J lost 4 bases, V lost 4 bases, and 8 bases had no gene match.

Sequenced material: peripheral blood mononuclear cells (PBMCs), taken before the fourth cycle of nivolumab. The receptor's source is a human donor with classical Hodgkin lymphoma. The J gene is TRBJ2-7, the V gene TRBV14; 12 bases line up with TRBD1. The CDR3 region is CASSPHAGQGAYEQYF. The CDR3 region has the DNA TGTGCCAGCAGCCCCCATGCGGGACAGGGGGCTTACGAGCAGTACTTC.